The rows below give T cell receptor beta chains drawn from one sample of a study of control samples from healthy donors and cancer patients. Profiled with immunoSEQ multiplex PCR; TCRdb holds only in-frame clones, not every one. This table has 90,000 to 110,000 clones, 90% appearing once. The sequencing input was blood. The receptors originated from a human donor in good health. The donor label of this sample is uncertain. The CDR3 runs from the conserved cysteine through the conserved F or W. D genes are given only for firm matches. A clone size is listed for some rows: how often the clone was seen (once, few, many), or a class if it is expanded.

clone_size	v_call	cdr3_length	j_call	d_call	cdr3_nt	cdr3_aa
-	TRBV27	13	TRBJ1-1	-	TGTGCCAGCAGTTTGAATCACAGGGCGGAAGCTTTCTTT	CASSLNHRAEAFF
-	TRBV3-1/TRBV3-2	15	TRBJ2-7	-	TGTGCCAGCAGCCAGGGTCAGGGTGGCTACTACGAGCAGTACTTC	CASSQGQGGYYEQYF
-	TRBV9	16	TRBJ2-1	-	TGTGCCAGCAGCGTAGACCCAGGGGTACATTACAATGAGCAGTTCTTC	CASSVDPGVHYNEQFF
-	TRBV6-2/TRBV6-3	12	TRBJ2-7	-	TGTGCCAGCAGTCACGGGGGCTACGAGCAGTACTTC	CASSHGGYEQYF
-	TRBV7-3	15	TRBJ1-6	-	TGTGCCAGCAGCTTAGGCAGTCACTATAATTCACCCCTCCACTTT	CASSLGSHYNSPLHF
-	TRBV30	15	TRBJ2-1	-	TGTGCCTGGAGTGGAGGCCACAGGGCGAGTGGTGAGCAGTTCTTC	CAWSGGHRASGEQFF
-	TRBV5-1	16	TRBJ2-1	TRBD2	TGCGCCAGCAGCTTGGTGCCAGCGGGACTTCCCAATGAGCAGTTCTTC	CASSLVPAGLPNEQFF
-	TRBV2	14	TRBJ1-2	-	TGTGCCAGCAGTGGCTTGGAGGGTCTTAGCGGCTACACCTTC	CASSGLEGLSGYTF
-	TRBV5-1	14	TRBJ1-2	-	TGCGCCAGCAGCTTGAAATTCCAGGAGTATGGCTACACCTTC	CASSLKFQEYGYTF
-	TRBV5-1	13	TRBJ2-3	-	TGCGCCAGCAGTTTAGATTATAATGGTCTAGGGTATTTT	CASSLDYNGLGYF
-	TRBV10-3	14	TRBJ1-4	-	TGTGCCATCAGCACACCTGGGGTGGGAGAAAAACTGTTTTTT	CAISTPGVGEKLFF
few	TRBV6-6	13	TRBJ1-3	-	TGTGGCCACAACTCGCGAGCTGGAAACACCATATATTTT	CGHNSRAGNTIYF
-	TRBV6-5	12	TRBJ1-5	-	TGTGCCAGCACCTTGTGGGAGGGGACCCAGCATTTT	CASTLWEGTQHF
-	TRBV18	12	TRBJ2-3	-	TGTGCCACACAGGACCGCACAGATACGCAGTATTTT	CATQDRTDTQYF
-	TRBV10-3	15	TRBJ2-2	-	TGTGCCGCCCAGGGGGGGACAGGGAACACCGGGGAGCTGTTTTTT	CAAQGGTGNTGELFF
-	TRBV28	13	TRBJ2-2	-	TGTGCCAGCAGTGGCAGGAACACCGGGGAGCTGTTTTTT	CASSGRNTGELFF
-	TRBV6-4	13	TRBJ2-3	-	TGTGCCAGCAGTGAAAAAGCCAGAGATACGCAGTATTTT	CASSEKARDTQYF
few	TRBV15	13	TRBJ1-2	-	TGTGCCACCAGCAGAGAAGAAGGCGATGGCTACACCTTC	CATSREEGDGYTF
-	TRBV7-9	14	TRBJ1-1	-	TGTGCCAGCAGCCGCTGGGAGGTTCAGGGTGAAGCTTTCTTT	CASSRWEVQGEAFF
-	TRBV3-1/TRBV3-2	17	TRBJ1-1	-	TGTGCCAGCAGCCAAAAACCGCCCAGGGACACGAACACTGAAGCTTTCTTT	CASSQKPPRDTNTEAFF
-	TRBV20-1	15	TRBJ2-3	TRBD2	TGCAGTGCTAGTATAGCGGGGTCGGAAACAGATACGCAGTATTTT	CSASIAGSETDTQYF
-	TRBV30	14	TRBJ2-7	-	TGTGCCTGGAGTGAAGACAGTTTTACCTACGAGCAGTACTTC	CAWSEDSFTYEQYF
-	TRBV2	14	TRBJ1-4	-	TGTGCCAGCAGCGAGTGGGGGCTAACGGAAAAACTGTTTTTT	CASSEWGLTEKLFF
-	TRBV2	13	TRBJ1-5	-	TGTGCCAGCAGAGGTGTCGGCAATCAGCCCCAGCATTTT	CASRGVGNQPQHF
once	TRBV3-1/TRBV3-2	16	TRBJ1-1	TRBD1	TGTGCCAGCAGCCAACCCAGAGGGACAGGTCTAACTGAAGCTTTCTTT	CASSQPRGTGLTEAFF
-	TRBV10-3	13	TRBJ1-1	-	TGTGCCATCAGCTACGACCTCGACACTGAAGCTTTCTTT	CAISYDLDTEAFF
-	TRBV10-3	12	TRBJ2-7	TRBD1	TGTGCCATCACCGACAGGGAAAGCGAGCAGTACTTC	CAITDRESEQYF
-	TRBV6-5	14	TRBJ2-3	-	TGTGCCAGCAGTTACTCCGAGCGTGGGGATACGCAGTATTTT	CASSYSERGDTQYF
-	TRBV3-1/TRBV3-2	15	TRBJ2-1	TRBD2	TGTGCCAGCAGCCACCCCTTTTCTAGCGGCGATGAGCAGTTCTTC	CASSHPFSSGDEQFF
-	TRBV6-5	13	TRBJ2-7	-	TGTGCCAGCATACAGAGTTCGTCTGGGGAGCAGTACTTC	CASIQSSSGEQYF
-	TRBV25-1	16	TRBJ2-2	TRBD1	TGTGCCAGCAGTGACCCGGGACAGGGGGCCACCGGGGAGCTGTTTTTT	CASSDPGQGATGELFF
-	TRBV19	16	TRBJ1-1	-	TGTGCCAGTAGTCCTCTGGACCCGGGACGGAAAACAGGAGCTTTCTTT	CASSPLDPGRKTGAFF
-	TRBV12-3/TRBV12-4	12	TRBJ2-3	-	TGTGCCACCCAGGTGGGGGGGGGCCTTCAGTATTTT	CATQVGGGLQYF
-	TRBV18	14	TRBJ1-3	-	TGTGCCAGCTCCGACGGGGCTGCTGGAAACACCATATATTTT	CASSDGAAGNTIYF
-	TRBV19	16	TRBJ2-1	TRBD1	TGTGCCAGTAGTTGGACAGGGGGCGGGGATAGCAATGAGCAGTTCTTC	CASSWTGGGDSNEQFF